Each of the 3 T cell receptor beta chains below was sequenced from the same sample in a study of graft-versus-host responses after intestinal transplantation. Some clones are missing from TCRdb's copy, which holds only in-frame ones; the method was immunoSEQ multiplex PCR. The table records roughly 25,000 clones, about 93% of them present only once. The sequencing used PBMCs, collected roughly 30 days after intestinal transplant. These receptors were collected from a human patient who received an intestinal transplant, so some T cells may come from the graft donor.

V usage is TRBV7-2 and J usage is TRBJ1-2; D gene uncertain. The CDR3 extends over 11 amino acids. Germline V CDR1 and CDR2: SGHTA, FQGNSA. V was clipped by 5 bases and J by 9 bases, with 10 bases between them. The CDR3 DNA sequence: TGTGCCAGCAGCATAGGAGTAAGCTACACCTTC. Protein: CASSIGVSYTF. Combining the CDR3 with reference TRBV7-2 and TRBJ1-2 gives the whole variable domain GAGVSQSPSNKVTEKGKDVELRCDPISGHTALYWYRQSLGQGLEFLIYFQGNSAPDKSGLPSDRFSAERTGGSVSTLTIQRTQQEDSAVYLCASSIGVSYTFGSGTRLTVV.

The chain carries TRBV27 and TRBJ2-7, with D possibly matching TRBD1 (5 bases). The CDR3 covers 15 residues. V dropped 0 bases and J dropped 6 bases, with 15 bases sitting between them. The germline CDR1 and CDR2 sequences are MNHEY and SMNVEV (reference sequence). The CDR3 loop is CASSLSKRRAIEQYF. The CDR3 nucleotides are TGTGCCAGCAGTTTATCGAAGCGCAGGGCAATCGAGCAGTACTTC.

The CDR3 loop reads CATSSSPSGAYNEQFF. The CDR3 DNA sequence: TGTGCCACCAGCAGCAGTCCTAGCGGGGCCTACAATGAGCAGTTCTTC. This sequence joins TRBV15 and TRBJ2-1, with 9 positions matching TRBD2. The CDR3 consists of 16 residues. V gave up 3 bases and J gave up 2 bases; unmatched junction bases: 5. Germline CDR1 reads LNHNV; CDR2 reads YYDKDF (reference sequence).